This paragraph reports one T cell receptor beta chain. Its specificity is unknown. The sample comes from a study of T cell responses to AZD1222 COVID-19 vaccine. The protocol was immunoSEQ multiplex PCR, while the TCRdb copy is restricted to in-frame clones and leaves out a portion. The sample has about 120,000 clones; roughly nine tenths are singletons. Study-wide results and limits: Mostly white British, mostly female donors; authors suggested clonal diversity may be underestimated. Researchers took repertoire samples only after the peak T cell response had come.

The ends were cut back, 7 bases at V and 4 bases at J, with 19 bases in the middle. Germline lookup yields CDR1 WSHSY and CDR2 SAAADI. This CDR3 spans 15 amino acids. The chain links TRBV10-2 to TRBJ1-1; D remains unclear. Sequences were derived from peripheral blood, sampled 28 days after the second AZD1222 dose. This sequence originates from an adult who received the AZD1222 COVID-19 vaccine. The CDR3 is CASTTGRRWSTEAFF. CDR3 in DNA: TGCGCCAGCACAACGGGGAGGCGATGGAGCACTGAAGCTTTCTTT.